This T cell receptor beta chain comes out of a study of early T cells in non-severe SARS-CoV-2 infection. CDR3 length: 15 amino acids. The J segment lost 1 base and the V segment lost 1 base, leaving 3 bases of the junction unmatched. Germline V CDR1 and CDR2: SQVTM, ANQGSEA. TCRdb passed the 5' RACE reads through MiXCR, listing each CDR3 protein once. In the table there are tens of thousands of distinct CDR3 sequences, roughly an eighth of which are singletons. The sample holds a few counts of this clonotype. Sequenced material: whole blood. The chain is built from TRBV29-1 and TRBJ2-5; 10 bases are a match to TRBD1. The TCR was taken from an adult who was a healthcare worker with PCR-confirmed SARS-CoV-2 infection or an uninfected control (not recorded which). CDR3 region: CSVEGTGGIQETQYF. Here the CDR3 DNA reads TGCAGCGTTGAAGGGACAGGGGGAATCCAAGAGACCCAGTACTTC.